This T cell receptor (beta chain) was sequenced in a study of shared clonotypes between healthy human individuals. Study-wide results and caveats: Shared across several donors were 5% to 6% of the naive CD4 clonotypes. Memory subsets generally showed smaller estimated richness than naive subsets did. Sequencing depth was predicted to influence how clonotypes are shared among donors.

Trimming removed 1 base at V and 7 bases at J, with 21 bases between. This CDR3 is built from 17 residues. Germline V gene sequence: CDR1 SGHRS, CDR2 YFSETQ. Turning to this clone: What it binds is unknown.

The study ran the assay at deep level. Sequenced by immunoSEQ multiplex PCR; TCRdb stores in-frame clones only, minus some. The sample consists of about 800,000 clones, 95% to 97% of them appearing once. Selected positively for CCR7 and CD45RO-negative, naive CD8 cells excluded terminally differentiated effector memory CD45RA+ cells. The receptor's source is a man younger than 40 in good health. The sequenced sample consisted of naive CD8+ T cells sorted from blood. The chain uses TRBV5-1 and TRBJ2-1, with D unresolved. The CDR3 bases are TGCGCCAGCAGCTTGACATGGCCGCACCGTGGTGGTAATGAGCAGTTCTTC. It specifies CASSLTWPHRGGNEQFF.